Following are 24 T cell receptor beta chains from one sample sequenced in a study of human T cells and chemical hapten exposure. From the RACE reads, TCRdb called clonotypes with MiXCR, one entry per CDR3 protein. This sample has 80,000 to 100,000 distinct CDR3 sequences, with roughly 10% found just once. Time point denoted: pre-sensitization, week 0. Treatment noted: therapeutic diphenylcyclopropenone sensitization with weekly scalp DPC. The starting material was whole blood, obtained in connection with sensitization to the hapten diphenylcyclopropenone (DPC). The receptors originated from a woman aged 55 to 70 with alopecia areata. Some clones in this sample may be carry-over from other donors' samples.

J is TRBJ1-2 and V is TRBV3-1, with 10 bases identical to TRBD1. Trimming at V came to 2 bases and at J to 3 bases, leaving 9 bases not matched to a gene. There are 17 residues in the CDR3. The germline CDR1 and CDR2 sequences are LGHDT and YNNKEL (reference sequence). The CDR3 coding sequence is TGTGCCAGCAGCCAAAGTTGGGACAGGGGAGGTTACTATGGCTACACCTTC. Translating it yields CASSQSWDRGGYYGYTF.

This chain links TRBV6-5 with TRBJ2-7; a weak D match, TRBD2 (6 bases). V dropped 1 base and J dropped 2 bases, with 12 bases sitting between them. CDR1 is MNHEY and CDR2 is SVGAGI in the germline V gene. This CDR3 contains 15 residues. CDR3 DNA: TGTGCCAGCAGTTACTGGCAGGGAGGCCCCTACGAGCAGTACTTC. Amino acid sequence: CASSYWQGGPYEQYF.

The V call is TRBV29-1, the J call TRBJ1-5; a weak D match, TRBD1 (6 bases). V was shortened by 4 bases and J by 0 bases, with 10 bases between the two germline ends. The length of the CDR3 is 14 residues. Germline V lookup: CDR1 SQVTM, CDR2 ANQGSEA. The CDR3 sequence is CSVVKGDSNQPQHF. For the CDR3, the DNA is TGCAGCGTTGTGAAGGGGGATAGCAATCAGCCCCAGCATTTT.

This clonotype was counted only a few times. The chain is built from TRBV9 and TRBJ2-3; D gene ambiguous. This CDR3 is built from 14 residues. V shed 5 bases and J shed 3 bases, with 13 bases lying between them. Germline CDR1 and CDR2: SGDLS and YYNGEE. Here the CDR3 DNA reads TGTGCCAGCAGGTCAGCTACCCCGACAGATACGCAGTATTTT. The encoded protein is CASRSATPTDTQYF. Filled out from reference TRBV9 and TRBJ2-3, the complete variable domain reads DSGVTQTPKHLITATGQRVTLRCSPRSGDLSVYWYQQSLDQGLQFLIQYYNGEERAKGNILERFSAQQFPDLHSELNLSSLELGDSALYFCASRSATPTDTQYFGPGTRLTVL.

This clonotype was found many times. V gene TRBV7-2 combines with J gene TRBJ1-2, with a possible D match to TRBD1 (6 bases). The CDR3 totals 15 residues. Looked up from germline, CDR1 is SGHTA and CDR2 is FQGNSA. With 7 bases removed from V and 0 bases from J, the gap between germline ends came to 15 bases. The CDR3, as DNA: TGTGCCAGCAACAAGGGGGGGAGAGCTAACTATGGCTACACCTTC. It specifies CASNKGGRANYGYTF.

This clonotype came up a few times. This chain joins TRBV2 and TRBJ2-1; perhaps TRBD2 as D (6 bases). The CDR3 consists of 13 residues. Germline CDR1 SNHLY, CDR2 FYNNEI. The V gene lost 7 bases and the J gene lost 9 bases, with 16 bases spanning the gap. The DNA of the CDR3 is TGTGCCAGCAAGCAGGGCGAGGAGGGTGAGCAGTTCTTC. Its protein is CASKQGEEGEQFF. Variable domain in full (rest from reference TRBV2 and TRBJ2-1): EPEVTQTPSHQVTQMGQEVILRCVPISNHLYFYWYRQILGQKVEFLVSFYNNEISEKSEIFDDQFSVERPDGSNFTLKIRSTKLEDSAMYFCASKQGEEGEQFFGPGTRLTVL.

The rearrangement joins TRBV2 to TRBJ2-7; the match to TRBD2 covers 7 bases. V lost 7 bases, J lost 3 bases, and 6 bases stayed unmatched. CDR3 size: 13 residues. CDR1 SNHLY and CDR2 FYNNEI come from the germline V gene. The CDR3, as DNA: TGTGCCAGCACTGAGCGGGGACTCTACGAGCAGTACTTC. Translating gives CASTERGLYEQYF.

This clonotype appeared many times. The chain couples TRBV3-1 to TRBJ2-3, with 9 bases identical to TRBD2. With 4 bases clipped from V and 1 base from J, the junction kept 3 bases outside the gene matches. This CDR3 comprises 15 residues. Germline V CDR1 and CDR2: LGHDT, YNNKEL (reference sequence). CDR3 amino acids: CASSPRTSGTDTQYF. CDR3 bases: TGTGCCAGCAGCCCGCGGACTAGCGGCACAGATACGCAGTATTTT.

V gene TRBV7-9 combines with J gene TRBJ2-3; D call uncertain. Trimming shortened V by 6 bases and J by 6 bases, and 16 bases separated the two germline ends. Per germline, CDR1 SEHNR and CDR2 FQNEAQ (reference sequence). CDR3 length: 14 amino acids. The CDR3 region has the DNA TGTGCCAGCAGTTATGGACCCACCGGGGATACGCAGTATTTT. The encoded protein is CASSYGPTGDTQYF.

To note about this clonotype: The CDR3 carries no conserved terminal phenylalanine or tryptophan, so it likely arises from a read error. This chain connects TRBV12-3 or TRBV12-4 to TRBJ1-1, with D perhaps TRBD1 (6 bases). This CDR3 spans 13 amino acids. The V end lost 3 bases, the J end lost 4 bases, and 9 bases lay between the germline ends. CDR3 sequence (DNA): TGTGCCAGCAGTTTTTGGGGGGCCACTGAAGCTTTCTCT. It encodes CASSFWGATEAFS.

This clonotype has at least ten counts. This sequence joins TRBV27 and TRBJ2-3; TRBD1 is a possible D gene (6 bases). Germline lookup yields CDR1 MNHEY and CDR2 SMNVEV (reference sequence). CDR3 length: 15 residues. The V and J ends lost 5 bases and 4 bases respectively, with 16 bases between them. CDR3 sequence: CASSTGYRVPDTQYF. Written as DNA, the CDR3 is TGTGCCAGCAGTACAGGGTATCGGGTTCCAGATACGCAGTATTTT.

This clonotype was observed a few times. The chain recombines TRBV29-1 with TRBJ2-7, with TRBD2 as a possible D gene (5 bases). V shed 6 bases and J shed 2 bases, with 17 bases lying between them. Looked up from germline, CDR1 is SQVTM and CDR2 is ANQGSEA. The CDR3 extends over 14 amino acids. For the CDR3, the DNA is TGCAGCGTCGCCTCTCGGGGTTTAACCTACGAGCAGTACTTC. Residues: CSVASRGLTYEQYF.

The CDR3 sequence: CSANPGGFYEQFF. CDR3 bases: TGCAGTGCTAACCCGGGAGGCTTCTATGAGCAGTTCTTC. The V call is TRBV20-1, the J call TRBJ2-1; 7 nucleotides line up with TRBD2. The junction had 8 bases not matched to a gene; V was cut back by 4 bases and J by 8 bases. Germline CDR1 DFQATT, CDR2 SNEGSKA (reference sequence). The CDR3 extends over 13 amino acids.

Only a few counts were recorded for this clonotype. CDR3 amino acids: CASSLDYRTDTQYF. CDR3 sequence (DNA): TGTGCCAGCAGCTTAGACTATCGCACAGATACGCAGTATTTT. This chain connects TRBV11-2 to TRBJ2-3; D not certain. CDR1 is SGHAT, CDR2 FQNNGV, per germline. The V end was cut by 0 bases, the J end by 1 base, with 5 bases between. This CDR3 is 14 amino acids long.

This clonotype was observed a handful of times. The chain links TRBV5-1 to TRBJ2-2; D call uncertain. Trimming took 5 bases from V and 2 from J, leaving 10 bases between them. CDR3 length equals 14 residues. Per the germline V gene, CDR1 is SGHRS and CDR2 is YFSETQ. The CDR3 loop is CASRGGSNTGELFF. As DNA, the CDR3 is TGCGCCAGCAGAGGCGGCTCTAACACCGGGGAGCTGTTTTTT.

There are a few counts of this clonotype. The genes are TRBV20-1 and TRBJ2-7; D remains ambiguous. Trimming removed 1 base at V and 0 bases at J, with 13 bases between. The CDR3 has 15 amino acids. Germline loops: CDR1 DFQATT, CDR2 SNEGSKA (reference sequence). The CDR3 bases are TGCAGTGCTAGAGGTGGCAAATTTGACTCCTACGAGCAGTACTTC. It yields the protein CSARGGKFDSYEQYF.

A few counts support this clonotype. The rearrangement links TRBV6-4 to TRBJ1-1; 7 bases are a match to TRBD1. The CDR3 has 13 residues. Germline loops: CDR1 MRHNA, CDR2 SNTAGT. V lost 6 bases and J lost 3; bases outside the gene matches: 4. CDR3 loop: CASRVRGDTEAFF. The CDR3 DNA is TGTGCCAGCAGGGTCAGGGGGGACACTGAAGCTTTCTTT.

V usage is TRBV2 and J usage is TRBJ2-1, with D unresolved. CDR1 and CDR2 from the germline V gene are SNHLY and FYNNEI. The CDR3 is 13 residues long. Trimming took off 5 bases at V and 6 bases at J, with 11 bases between the two ends. In DNA, the CDR3 is TGTGCCAGCAGTCTTGGATGGGGCAATGAGCAGTTCTTC. It yields the protein CASSLGWGNEQFF.

This clonotype was recorded many times. The chain uses TRBV5-4 and TRBJ1-4; D remains unclear. Trimming removed 4 bases from V and 7 bases from J, with 14 bases in between. Germline V lookup: CDR1 SGHNT, CDR2 YYREEE (reference sequence). The CDR3 runs 14 residues. The CDR3 is CASSRQGPSEKLFF. The CDR3 DNA reads as TGTGCCAGCAGCCGCCAAGGTCCAAGTGAAAAACTGTTTTTT.

This clonotype was counted a few times. This chain joins TRBV14 and TRBJ2-3, with 13 positions matching TRBD2. Germline CDR1 reads SGHDN; CDR2 reads FVKESK. This CDR3 region has 17 residues. With V trimmed by 4 bases and J by 2 bases, 6 bases remained unmatched. CDR3 sequence reads: CASSRGLAGVITDTQYF. Here the CDR3 DNA reads TGTGCCAGCAGCCGAGGACTAGCGGGAGTTATCACAGATACGCAGTATTTT.

This clonotype has at least ten counts. The V and J genes are TRBV28 and TRBJ1-1, with D unclear. This CDR3 spans 16 amino acids. The germline V and J ends were trimmed by 6 bases and 0 bases, with 17 bases remaining between them. Germline assignment: CDR1 MDHEN and CDR2 SYDVKM. CDR3 amino acids: CASSAPGRTMNTEAFF. DNA of the CDR3: TGTGCCAGCAGCGCTCCGGGTCGCACAATGAACACTGAAGCTTTCTTT.

The sample holds a few counts of this clonotype. V and J are TRBV28 and TRBJ2-3, with a weak D call TRBD1 (5 bases). Germline CDR1 is MDHEN and CDR2 is SYDVKM. The CDR3 is 15 residues long. With 5 bases removed from V and 1 base from J, the gap between germline ends came to 13 bases. The chain's CDR3 is CASSTAGQGTDTQYF. The CDR3 DNA sequence: TGTGCCAGCAGTACCGCTGGACAAGGCACAGATACGCAGTATTTT.

CDR3 in amino acids: CSARGLAGATRDTQYF. CDR3 nucleotide sequence: TGCAGTGCTAGGGGACTAGCGGGGGCCACGAGGGATACGCAGTATTTT. V gene TRBV20-1 combines with J gene TRBJ2-3, with 14 bases fitting TRBD2. V lost 3 bases and J lost 6; bases outside the gene matches: 8. Germline loops: CDR1 DFQATT, CDR2 SNEGSKA (reference sequence). The CDR3 length is 16 residues.

This clonotype has ten or more counts. The chain couples TRBV5-1 to TRBJ1-2; D is ambiguous. V lost 4 bases and J lost 7, with 17 bases in between. The CDR3 covers 14 residues. CDR1 and CDR2 from the germline V gene are SGHRS and YFSETQ. CDR3 region: CASSRGEQASGYTF. CDR3 DNA: TGCGCCAGCAGCCGGGGAGAGCAAGCCTCTGGCTACACCTTC.